This is a list of T cell receptor beta chains from one sample in a study of blood T cells in healthy people across ages. TCRdb re-derived calls from the 5' RACE reads in MiXCR, one entry per CDR3 protein. Of 2 million or so distinct CDR3 sequences listed, around 50% are singletons. Sequencing used blood. Receptors were obtained from a woman in her thirties or forties in good health. CDR3s include the opening cysteine and the closing phenylalanine or tryptophan. The order of the fields is J gene, clone size, CDR3 length, D gene, V gene, CDR3 protein, CDR3 DNA. The D gene is left open where the match is weak. Some rows mark clone size as missing; the rest say once, few, many or name a class of expanded clone.

TRBJ2-1,few,12,NA,TRBV12-3/TRBV12-4,CASSWALVEQFF,TGTGCCAGCAGTTGGGCACTAGTTGAGCAGTTCTTC
TRBJ2-1,NA,15,TRBD2,TRBV6-2/TRBV6-3,CASSTRGGHYNEQFF,TGTGCCAGCAGCACACGGGGGGGCCATTACAATGAGCAGTTCTTC
TRBJ2-4,NA,14,NA,TRBV14,CASSPSTGWGIQYF,TGTGCCAGCAGCCCCAGTACAGGGTGGGGCATTCAGTACTTC
TRBJ1-2,few,12,NA,TRBV4-1,CASSRGAGGYTF,TGCGCCAGCAGCCGCGGTGCTGGTGGCTACACCTTC
TRBJ2-3,NA,13,NA,TRBV25-1,CASMAKSTDTQYF,TGTGCCAGCATGGCGAAGAGCACAGATACGCAGTATTTT
TRBJ2-5,NA,16,TRBD1,TRBV5-1,CASSFSGTGTYNEQYF,TGCGCCAGCAGCTTTTCCGGGACAGGGACCTACAATGAGCAGTACTTC
TRBJ2-1,few,14,NA,TRBV20-1,CSAKTGVGFNEQFF,TGCAGTGCTAAGACGGGGGTCGGGTTCAATGAGCAGTTCTTC
TRBJ2-5,NA,14,TRBD1,TRBV7-9,CASSDGTGRETQYF,TGTGCCAGCAGCGACGGGACAGGGCGAGAGACCCAGTACTTC
TRBJ2-3,NA,17,TRBD2,TRBV5-1,CASSRWTSGDGTDTQYF,TGCGCCAGCAGCAGGTGGACTAGCGGGGACGGCACAGATACGCAGTATTTT
TRBJ2-5,NA,14,NA,TRBV25-1,CASSLRGKRNEQYF,TGTGCCAGCAGTCTTCGGGGTAAGAGAAATGAGCAGTACTTC
TRBJ1-4,NA,13,NA,TRBV29-1,CSVVIAAGEKLFF,TGCAGCGTTGTGATAGCGGCAGGTGAAAAACTGTTTTTT
TRBJ1-2,NA,18,TRBD1,TRBV11-1,CASSSPIGQGKANYGYTF,TGTGCCAGCAGCTCTCCTATTGGACAGGGGAAAGCTAACTATGGCTACACCTTC
TRBJ1-2,NA,15,TRBD1,TRBV12-3/TRBV12-4,CASRNDRGSVHGYTF,TGTGCCAGCAGAAACGACAGGGGGTCCGTACATGGCTACACCTTC
TRBJ2-5,NA,13,NA,TRBV19,CATRSDPQETQYF,TGTGCCACCAGGAGCGATCCACAAGAGACCCAGTACTTC
TRBJ2-1,few,11,NA,TRBV6-2/TRBV6-3,CASSHTREQFF,TGTGCCAGCAGCCACACCCGTGAGCAGTTCTTC
TRBJ1-1,NA,14,TRBD1,TRBV6-2/TRBV6-3,CASRPDRGYTEAFF,TGTGCCAGCAGGCCGGACAGGGGGTACACTGAAGCTTTCTTT
TRBJ1-4,NA,13,NA,TRBV20-1,CSARGRSNEKLFF,TGCAGTGCTAGAGGAAGGTCTAATGAAAAACTGTTTTTT
TRBJ2-3,few,17,NA,TRBV25-1,CASSEGGRQASGDTQYF,TGTGCCAGCAGTGAGGGGGGGCGCCAAGCATCCGGAGATACGCAGTATTTT
TRBJ2-5,NA,15,TRBD1,TRBV24-1,CATSDSGTGQETQYF,TGTGCCACCAGTGATTCCGGGACAGGACAAGAGACCCAGTACTTC
TRBJ1-1,NA,12,TRBD1,TRBV4-3,CASSQQGTEAFF,TGTGCCAGCAGCCAACAGGGGACTGAAGCTTTCTTT
TRBJ2-7,NA,15,NA,TRBV6-6,CASSYRGAINNEQYF,TGTGCCAGCAGTTACCGGGGGGCGATCAACAATGAGCAGTACTTC
TRBJ2-1,NA,16,NA,TRBV7-8,CASTAFTGSSYNEQFF,TGTGCCAGCACGGCCTTTACAGGGAGCTCCTACAATGAGCAGTTCTTC
TRBJ1-2,NA,18,TRBD1,TRBV14,CASSQWPHPGQGDYGYTF,TGTGCCAGCAGCCAATGGCCACATCCGGGACAGGGGGACTATGGCTACACCTTC
TRBJ2-7,few,11,NA,TRBV20-1,CSARGWGEQYF,TGCAGTGCTAGAGGTTGGGGCGAGCAGTACTTC
TRBJ2-3,NA,16,NA,TRBV20-1,CSARPNRDYSTGTQYF,TGCAGTGCTAGGCCCAACAGGGACTATAGCACAGGTACGCAGTATTTT
TRBJ2-1,NA,15,TRBD1,TRBV7-3,CASSLMGQGISEQFF,TGTGCCAGCAGCTTAATGGGACAGGGGATATCTGAGCAGTTCTTC
TRBJ2-2,NA,20,TRBD2,TRBV4-3,CASSQDSSQRGAWNTGELFF,TGCGCCAGCAGCCAAGATTCCTCTCAGCGGGGAGCCTGGAACACCGGGGAGCTGTTTTTT
TRBJ1-6,NA,15,NA,TRBV7-8,CASSPWEQGSSPLHF,TGTGCCAGCAGCCCCTGGGAGCAGGGGAGTTCACCCCTCCACTTT
TRBJ1-6,NA,16,NA,TRBV2,CAGSAYLSSYNSPLHF,TGTGCCGGCAGTGCCTATCTGAGCTCCTATAATTCACCCCTCCACTTT
TRBJ1-4,NA,14,TRBD1,TRBV20-1,CSATTGTANEKLFF,TGCAGTGCAACGACAGGGACGGCTAATGAAAAACTGTTTTTT
TRBJ1-6,NA,15,NA,TRBV5-1,CASSLQRSTGSPLHF,TGCGCCAGCAGCTTACAGAGGTCGACGGGCTCACCCCTCCACTTT